In this sample, the clone carrying this TCR beta chain turned up a few times. Its matching antigen is unknown. The germline CDR1 and CDR2 sequences are SEHNR and FQNEAQ (reference sequence). This CDR3 comprises 12 residues. Trimming removed 4 bases from V and 9 bases from J, with 11 bases in between. This record belongs to a study of OX40 agonist ivuxolimab in advanced cancers. On the study more broadly: Dose-escalation patients had hepatocellular carcinoma, melanoma, renal cell or head and neck cancer. Study-level findings and limits: Some patients without response likewise showed low normalized clonal expansion. CD4+ and CD8+ blood T cells expanded clonally by week 6 at 0.1 to 3.0 mg/kg.

Blood was sampled at baseline, cycle 4 day 1, and cycle 7 day 1. Assay: immunoSEQ multiplex PCR; the TCRdb copy retains only in-frame clones and omits some. The sample records tens of thousands of clones, 85% to 90% being singletons. The sample here was CD4+ or CD8+ T cells sorted from blood, taken in a trial of the OX40 agonist ivuxolimab. This receptor was obtained from an adult with an advanced solid tumor such as melanoma, head and neck, liver or kidney cancer. The V gene is TRBV7-9, the J gene TRBJ2-3; possibly TRBD2 for D (6 bases). The CDR3 region has the DNA TGTGCCAGCAGCTCGACTAGGGGAACGCAGTATTTT. Its protein is CASSSTRGTQYF.